The T cell receptor beta chain described here comes from a study of technical replicates of blood from a handful of donors. The protocol was immunoSEQ multiplex PCR, while the TCRdb copy is restricted to in-frame clones and leaves out a portion. The table shows tens of thousands of clones, with around 94% occurring only once. With 4 bases removed from V and 1 base from J, the gap between germline ends came to 12 bases. The CDR3 length is 15 residues. Germline V gene sequence: CDR1 MDHEN, CDR2 SYDVKM. The clonotype originates from a human donor in good health. The sequenced sample was T cells isolated from PBMCs. This chain uses TRBV28 with TRBJ2-3; perhaps TRBD1 as D (5 bases). CDR3 sequence (DNA): TGTGCCAGCAGTTGGGGCCACCGAGGCACAGATACGCAGTATTTT. Amino acid sequence: CASSWGHRGTDTQYF.